What follows are 11 T cell receptor beta chains derived from one specimen sequenced in a study of technical replicates of blood from a few donors (dated by TCRdb to about 2017). The library relied on the immunoSEQ multiplex PCR assay. The immuneACCESS repertoire file appears here via TCRdb, limited to in-frame rearrangements. These files lack a portion of the clones; in checked studies, under half of the deficit traces to unresolved V genes, and the cause of the others is not known. The sample table shows 55,000 to 85,000 clones, and about 96% are seen once. Over 0.2% of the sample is held by the ten biggest clonotypes. Sample: T cells isolated from PBMCs. These receptors were collected from a human donor in good health.

CDR3 nucleotide sequence: TGTGCCAGTCGGACAGGGGGCAACACCGGGGAGCTGTTTTTT. It translates to CASRTGGNTGELFF. The chain links TRBV2 to TRBJ2-2, with 11 bases lining up with TRBD1. This CDR3 region has 14 residues. Trimming removed 9 bases from V and 2 bases from J; junction bases left unmatched: 2. CDR1 and CDR2 from the germline V gene are SNHLY and FYNNEI. Combining the CDR3 with reference TRBV2 and TRBJ2-2 gives the whole variable domain EPEVTQTPSHQVTQMGQEVILRCVPISNHLYFYWYRQILGQKVEFLVSFYNNEISEKSEIFDDQFSVERPDGSNFTLKIRSTKLEDSAMYFCASRTGGNTGELFFGEGSRLTVL.

This clone was observed a handful of times. The gene calls are TRBV15 and TRBJ1-1, with no clear D. The CDR3 loop spans 14 amino acids. The V gene lost 1 base and the J gene lost 1 base, with 7 bases spanning the gap. Per the germline V gene, CDR1 is LNHNV and CDR2 is YYDKDF (reference sequence). The CDR3 loop is CATSRGPENTEAFF. CDR3 DNA: TGTGCCACCAGCAGAGGGCCAGAGAACACTGAAGCTTTCTTT. The full variable domain, completed using reference TRBV15 and TRBJ1-1, is DAMVIQNPRYQVTQFGKPVTLSCSQTLNHNVMYWYQQKSSQAPKLLFHYYDKDFNNEADTPDNFQSRRPNTSFCFLDIRSPGLGDTAMYLCATSRGPENTEAFFGQGTRLTVV.

The chain links TRBV10-2 to TRBJ1-5; a weak D match, TRBD1 (5 bases). The CDR3 covers 14 residues. Trimming took off 6 bases at V and 0 bases at J, with 9 bases between the two ends. From germline, CDR1 is WSHSY and CDR2 SAAADI. The CDR3 DNA follows: TGCGCCAGCAGGGCAGGGTATAGCAATCAGCCCCAGCATTTT. Its protein is CASRAGYSNQPQHF.

The chain has TRBV6-1 and TRBJ2-7, with TRBD2 matching over 7 bases. The V gene's germline CDR1 is MNHNS and CDR2 SASEGT. J lost 4 bases, V lost 4 bases, and 4 bases had no gene match. The CDR3 is made up of 13 amino acids. This chain's CDR3 is CASSVGGGYEQYF. For the CDR3, the DNA is TGTGCCAGCAGTGTGGGGGGAGGGTACGAGCAGTACTTC.

The chain carries TRBV11-2 and TRBJ2-7; possibly TRBD1 for D (5 bases). V lost 3 bases and J 4 bases, leaving 7 bases between the germline ends. Germline V lookup: CDR1 SGHAT, CDR2 FQNNGV. This CDR3 region has 12 residues. The CDR3: CASSFQGYEQYF. The CDR3 coding sequence is TGTGCCAGCAGCTTCCAGGGTTACGAGCAGTACTTC.

The CDR3 region is CASSLELMSNEKLFF. The CDR3 bases are TGTGCCAGCAGCTTAGAGCTTATGAGTAATGAAAAACTGTTTTTT. This chain joins TRBV11-2 and TRBJ1-4; no reliable D call. V lost 0 bases and J lost 4, with 9 bases in between. The germline V gene has CDR1 SGHAT and CDR2 FQNNGV. This CDR3 has 15 residues.

This chain connects TRBV19 to TRBJ1-1; no reliable D call. CDR1 LNHDA and CDR2 SQIVND come from the germline V gene (reference sequence). Trimming removed 4 bases at V and 1 base at J, with 13 bases between. The CDR3 is 15 residues long. This CDR3 is CASSTAVRWNTEAFF. The CDR3 DNA is TGTGCCAGTAGTACCGCCGTCAGGTGGAACACTGAAGCTTTCTTT. The variable domain in full, with the rest retrieved from reference TRBV19 and TRBJ1-1, is DGGITQSPKYLFRKEGQNVTLSCEQNLNHDAMYWYRQDPGQGLRLIYYSQIVNDFQKGDIAEGYSVSREKKESFPLTVTSAQKNPTAFYLCASSTAVRWNTEAFFGQGTRLTVV.

The chain combines TRBV28 with TRBJ1-1; D remains unclear. The CDR3 runs 14 residues. Deletions cut 6 bases from V and 3 bases from J, with 14 bases between. Germline CDR1 reads MDHEN; CDR2 reads SYDVKM. The CDR3 nucleotides are TGTGCCAGCAGCTCACAGTTTCCGGACACTGAAGCTTTCTTT. Residues: CASSSQFPDTEAFF.

The chain employs TRBV11-2 and TRBJ1-3; no definite D call. Germline V lookup: CDR1 SGHAT, CDR2 FQNNGV. The CDR3 sequence is 15 residues long. Trimming left V 0 bases short and J 0 bases short, with 6 bases between. This chain's CDR3 is CASSLEGSSGNTIYF. Written as DNA, the CDR3 is TGTGCCAGCAGCTTAGAAGGGAGCTCTGGAAACACCATATATTTT.

The chain combines TRBV5-4 with TRBJ2-1; D possibly corresponds to TRBD2 (6 bases). Per germline, CDR1 SGHNT and CDR2 YYREEE (reference sequence). V was trimmed by 3 bases and J by 8 bases, leaving 15 bases between them. The CDR3 extends over 14 amino acids. CDR3 nucleotide sequence: TGTGCCAGCAGCTCGACAGAAACGGGGGATGAGCAGTTCTTC. It encodes CASSSTETGDEQFF. The full variable domain, completed using reference TRBV5-4 and TRBJ2-1, is ETGVTQSPTHLIKTRGQQVTLRCSSQSGHNTVSWYQQALGQGPQFIFQYYREEENGRGNFPPRFSGLQFPNYSSELNVNALELDDSALYLCASSSTETGDEQFFGPGTRLTVL.

The rearrangement joins TRBV7-2 to TRBJ2-4; 8 bases agree with TRBD1. Germline CDR1 SGHTA, CDR2 FQGNSA. CDR3 length: 15 amino acids. The junction had 3 bases not matched to a gene; V was cut back by 0 bases and J by 5 bases. Here the CDR3 reads CASSLARGPQNIQYF. Here the CDR3 DNA reads TGTGCCAGCAGCTTAGCCAGGGGGCCCCAAAACATTCAGTACTTC.